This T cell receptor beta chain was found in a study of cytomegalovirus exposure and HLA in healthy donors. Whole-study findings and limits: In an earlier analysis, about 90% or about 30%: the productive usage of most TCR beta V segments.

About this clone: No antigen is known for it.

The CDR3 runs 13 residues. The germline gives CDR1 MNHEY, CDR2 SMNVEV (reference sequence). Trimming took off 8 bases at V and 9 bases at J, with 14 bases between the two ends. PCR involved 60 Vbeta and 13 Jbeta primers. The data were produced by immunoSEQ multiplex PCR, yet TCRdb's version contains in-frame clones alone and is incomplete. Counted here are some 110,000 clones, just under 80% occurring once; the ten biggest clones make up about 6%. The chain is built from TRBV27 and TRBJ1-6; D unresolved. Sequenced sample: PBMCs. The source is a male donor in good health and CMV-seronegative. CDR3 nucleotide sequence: TGTGCCAGCGGCCAATCGAACCGTTCACCCCTCCACTTT. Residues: CASGQSNRSPLHF.